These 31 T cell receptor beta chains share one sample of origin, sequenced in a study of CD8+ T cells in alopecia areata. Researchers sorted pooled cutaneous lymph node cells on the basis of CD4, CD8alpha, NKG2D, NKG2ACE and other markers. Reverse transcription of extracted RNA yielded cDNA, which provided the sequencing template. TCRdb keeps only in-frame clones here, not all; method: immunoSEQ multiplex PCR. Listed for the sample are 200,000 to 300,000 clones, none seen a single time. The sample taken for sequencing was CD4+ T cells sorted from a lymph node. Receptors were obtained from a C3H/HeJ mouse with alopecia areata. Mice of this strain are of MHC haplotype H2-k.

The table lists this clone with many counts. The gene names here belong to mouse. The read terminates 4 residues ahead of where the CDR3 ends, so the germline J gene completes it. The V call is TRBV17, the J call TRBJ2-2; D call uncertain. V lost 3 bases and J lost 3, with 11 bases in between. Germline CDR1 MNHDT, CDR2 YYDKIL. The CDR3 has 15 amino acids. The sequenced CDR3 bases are TGTGCTAGCAGTAGGTCCGGGTGGGACACCGGG. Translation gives CASSRSGWDTG. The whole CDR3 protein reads CASSRSGWDTGQLYF.

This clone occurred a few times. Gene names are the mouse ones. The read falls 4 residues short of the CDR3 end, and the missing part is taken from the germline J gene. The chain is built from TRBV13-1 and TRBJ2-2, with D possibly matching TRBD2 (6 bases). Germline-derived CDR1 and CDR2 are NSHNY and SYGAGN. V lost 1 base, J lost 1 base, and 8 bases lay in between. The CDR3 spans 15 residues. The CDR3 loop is CASSDLGRNTGQLYF. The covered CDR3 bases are TGTGCCAGCAGTGATCTGGGGAGAAACACCGGG.

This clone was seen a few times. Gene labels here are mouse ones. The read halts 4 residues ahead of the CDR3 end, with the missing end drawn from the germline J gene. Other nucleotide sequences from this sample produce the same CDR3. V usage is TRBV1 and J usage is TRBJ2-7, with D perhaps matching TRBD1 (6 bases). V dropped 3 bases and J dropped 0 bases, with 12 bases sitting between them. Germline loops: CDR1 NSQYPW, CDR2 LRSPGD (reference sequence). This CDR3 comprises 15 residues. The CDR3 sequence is CTCSAAGQSSYEQYF. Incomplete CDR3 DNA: TGCACCTGCAGTGCGGCTGGACAGAGCTCCTAT.

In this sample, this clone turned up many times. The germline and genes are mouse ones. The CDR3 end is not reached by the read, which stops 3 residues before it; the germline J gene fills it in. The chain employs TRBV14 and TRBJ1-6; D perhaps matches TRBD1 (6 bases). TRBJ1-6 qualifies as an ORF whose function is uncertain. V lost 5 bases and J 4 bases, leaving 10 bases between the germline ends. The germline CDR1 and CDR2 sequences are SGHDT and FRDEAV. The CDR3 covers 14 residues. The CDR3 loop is CASRPGQYNSPLYF. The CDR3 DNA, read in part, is TGTGCCAGCAGACCGGGACAATATAATTCGCCC.

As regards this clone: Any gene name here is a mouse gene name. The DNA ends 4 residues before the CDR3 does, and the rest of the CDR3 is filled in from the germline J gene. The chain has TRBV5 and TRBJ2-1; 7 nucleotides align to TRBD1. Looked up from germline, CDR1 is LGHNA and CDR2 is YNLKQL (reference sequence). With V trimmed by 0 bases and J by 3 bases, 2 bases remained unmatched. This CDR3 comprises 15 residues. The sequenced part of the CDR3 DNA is TGTGCCAGCAGCCAAGATAGGGACAGCTATGCT. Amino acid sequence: CASSQDRDSYA. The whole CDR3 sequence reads CASSQDRDSYAEQFF.

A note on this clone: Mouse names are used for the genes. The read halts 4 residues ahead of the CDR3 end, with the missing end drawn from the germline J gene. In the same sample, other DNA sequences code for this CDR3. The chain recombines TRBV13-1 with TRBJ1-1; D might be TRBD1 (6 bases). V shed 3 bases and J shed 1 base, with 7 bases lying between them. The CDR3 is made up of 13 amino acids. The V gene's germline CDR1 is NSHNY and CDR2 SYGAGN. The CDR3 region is CASSVGGNTEVFF. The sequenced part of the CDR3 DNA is TGTGCCAGCAGTGTAGGGGGAAACACA.

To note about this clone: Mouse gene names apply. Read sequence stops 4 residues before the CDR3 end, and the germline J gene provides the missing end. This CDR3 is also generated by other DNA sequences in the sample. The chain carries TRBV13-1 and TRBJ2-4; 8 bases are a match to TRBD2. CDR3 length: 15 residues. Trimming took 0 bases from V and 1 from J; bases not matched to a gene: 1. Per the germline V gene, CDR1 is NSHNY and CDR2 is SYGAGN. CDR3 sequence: CASSDALGGQNTLYF. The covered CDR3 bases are TGTGCCAGCAGTGATGCACTGGGGGGTCAAAAC.

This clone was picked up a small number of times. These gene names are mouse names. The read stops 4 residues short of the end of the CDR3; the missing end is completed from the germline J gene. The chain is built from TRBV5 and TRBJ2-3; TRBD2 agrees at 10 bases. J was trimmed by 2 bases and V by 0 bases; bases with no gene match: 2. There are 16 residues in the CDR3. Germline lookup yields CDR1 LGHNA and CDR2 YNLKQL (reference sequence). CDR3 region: CASSQEPGGAAETLYF. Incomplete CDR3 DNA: TGTGCCAGCAGCCAAGAGCCTGGGGGGGCTGCAGAA.

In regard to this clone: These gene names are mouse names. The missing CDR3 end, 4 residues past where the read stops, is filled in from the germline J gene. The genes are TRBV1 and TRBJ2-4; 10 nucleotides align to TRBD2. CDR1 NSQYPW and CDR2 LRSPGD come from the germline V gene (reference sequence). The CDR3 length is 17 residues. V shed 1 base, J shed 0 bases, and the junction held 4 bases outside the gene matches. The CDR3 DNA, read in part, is TGCACCTGCAGTGCAGCGAGACTGGGGGGTAGTCAAAAC. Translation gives CTCSAARLGGSQN. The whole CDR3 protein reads CTCSAARLGGSQNTLYF. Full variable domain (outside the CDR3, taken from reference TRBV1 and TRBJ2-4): VTLLEQNPRWRLVPRGQAVNLRCILKNSQYPWMSWYQQDLQKQLQWLFTLRSPGDKEVKSLPGADYLATRVTDTELRLQVANMSQGRTLYCTCSAARLGGSQNTLYFGAGTRLSVL.

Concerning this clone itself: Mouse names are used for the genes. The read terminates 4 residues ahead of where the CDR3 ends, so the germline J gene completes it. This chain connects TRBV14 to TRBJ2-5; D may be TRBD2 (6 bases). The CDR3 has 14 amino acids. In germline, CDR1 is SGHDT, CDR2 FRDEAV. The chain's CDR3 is CASSFGGGGDTQYF. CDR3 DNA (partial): TGTGCCAGCAGTTTCGGTGGGGGAGGTGAC. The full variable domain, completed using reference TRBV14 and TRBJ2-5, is EAGVTQSPRYAVLQEGQAVSFWCDPISGHDTLYWYQQPRDQGPQLLVYFRDEAVIDNSQLPSDRFSAVRPKGTNSTLKIQSAKQGDTATYLCASSFGGGGDTQYFGPGTRLLVL.

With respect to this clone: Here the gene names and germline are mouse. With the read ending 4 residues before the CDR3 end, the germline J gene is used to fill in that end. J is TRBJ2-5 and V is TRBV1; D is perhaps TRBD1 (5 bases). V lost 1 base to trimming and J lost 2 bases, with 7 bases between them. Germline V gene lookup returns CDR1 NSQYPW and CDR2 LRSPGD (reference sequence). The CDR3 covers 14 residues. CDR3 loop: CTCSAADIQDTQYF. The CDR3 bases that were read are TGCACCTGCAGTGCAGCGGACATCCAAGAC.

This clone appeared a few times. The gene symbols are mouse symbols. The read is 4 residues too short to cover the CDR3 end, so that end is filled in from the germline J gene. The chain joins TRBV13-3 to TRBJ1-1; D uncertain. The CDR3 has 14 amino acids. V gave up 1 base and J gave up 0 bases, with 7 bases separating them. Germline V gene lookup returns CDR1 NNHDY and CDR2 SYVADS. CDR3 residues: CASSDWSANTEVFF. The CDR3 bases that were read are TGTGCCAGCAGTGATTGGTCTGCAAACACA.

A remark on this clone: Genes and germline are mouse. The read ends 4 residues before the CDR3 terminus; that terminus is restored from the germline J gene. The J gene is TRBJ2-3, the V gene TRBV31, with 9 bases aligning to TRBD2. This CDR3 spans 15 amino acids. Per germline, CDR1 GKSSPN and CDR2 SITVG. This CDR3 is CAWSLGGGARETLYF. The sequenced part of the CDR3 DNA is TGTGCCTGGAGTCTAGGTGGGGGGGCGCGAGAA.

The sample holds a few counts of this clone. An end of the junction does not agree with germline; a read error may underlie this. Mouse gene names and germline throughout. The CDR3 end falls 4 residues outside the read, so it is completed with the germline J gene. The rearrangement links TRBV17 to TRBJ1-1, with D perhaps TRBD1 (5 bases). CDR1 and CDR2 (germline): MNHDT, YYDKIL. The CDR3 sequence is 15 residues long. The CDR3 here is CAGSRPAGTNTEVFF. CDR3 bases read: TGTGCTGGCAGTAGACCCGCAGGGACAAACACA.

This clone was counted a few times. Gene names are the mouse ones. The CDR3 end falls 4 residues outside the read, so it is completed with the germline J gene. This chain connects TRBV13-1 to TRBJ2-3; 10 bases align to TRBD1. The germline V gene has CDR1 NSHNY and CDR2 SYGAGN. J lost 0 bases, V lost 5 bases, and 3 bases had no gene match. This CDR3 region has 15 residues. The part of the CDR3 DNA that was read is TGTGCCAGCAGGGGACAGGGGCTTAGTGCAGAA. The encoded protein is CASRGQGLSAE. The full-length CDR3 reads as CASRGQGLSAETLYF.

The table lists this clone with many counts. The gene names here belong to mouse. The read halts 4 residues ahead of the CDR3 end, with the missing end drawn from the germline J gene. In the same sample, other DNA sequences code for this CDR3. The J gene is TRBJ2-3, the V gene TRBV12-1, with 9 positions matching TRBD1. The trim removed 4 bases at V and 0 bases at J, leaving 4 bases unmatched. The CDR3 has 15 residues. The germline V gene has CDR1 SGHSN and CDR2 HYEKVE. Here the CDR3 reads CASSLTGGSAETLYF. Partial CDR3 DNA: TGTGCCAGCTCCCTAACAGGGGGCAGTGCAGAA.

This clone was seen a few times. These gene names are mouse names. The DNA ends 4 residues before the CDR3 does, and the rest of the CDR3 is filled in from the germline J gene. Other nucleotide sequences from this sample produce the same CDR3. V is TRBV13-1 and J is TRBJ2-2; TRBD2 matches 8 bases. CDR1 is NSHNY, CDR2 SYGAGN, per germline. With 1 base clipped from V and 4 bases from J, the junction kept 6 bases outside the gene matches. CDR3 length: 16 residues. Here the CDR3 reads CASSDRGGRGTGQLYF. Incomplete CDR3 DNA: TGTGCCAGCAGTGATCGGGGGGGGCGCGGCACCGGG.

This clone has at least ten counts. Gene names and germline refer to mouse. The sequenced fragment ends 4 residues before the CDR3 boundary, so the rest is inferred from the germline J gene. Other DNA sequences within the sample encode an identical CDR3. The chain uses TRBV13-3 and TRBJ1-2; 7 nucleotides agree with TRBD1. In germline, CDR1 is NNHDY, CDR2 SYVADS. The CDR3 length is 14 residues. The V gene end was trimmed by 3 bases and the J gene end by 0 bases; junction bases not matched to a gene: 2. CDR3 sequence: CASSGQGANSDYTF. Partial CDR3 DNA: TGTGCCAGCAGTGGACAGGGCGCAAACTCC.

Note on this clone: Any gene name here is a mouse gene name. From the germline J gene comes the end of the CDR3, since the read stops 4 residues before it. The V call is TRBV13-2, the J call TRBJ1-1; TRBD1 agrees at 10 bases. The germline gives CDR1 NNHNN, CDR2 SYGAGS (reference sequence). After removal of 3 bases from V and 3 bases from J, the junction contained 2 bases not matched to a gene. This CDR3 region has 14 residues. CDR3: CASGGGTGDTEVFF. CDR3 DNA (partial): TGTGCCAGCGGTGGAGGGACAGGGGACACA.

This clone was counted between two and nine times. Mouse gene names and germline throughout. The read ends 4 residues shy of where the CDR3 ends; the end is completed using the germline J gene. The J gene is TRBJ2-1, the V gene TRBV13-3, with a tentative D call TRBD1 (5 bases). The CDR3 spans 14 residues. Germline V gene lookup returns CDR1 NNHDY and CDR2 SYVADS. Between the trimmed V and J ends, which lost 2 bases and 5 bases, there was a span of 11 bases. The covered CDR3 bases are TGTGCCAGCAGTGAGAGGGGATGGGATGCT. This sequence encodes CASSERGWDA. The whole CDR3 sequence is CASSERGWDAEQFF.

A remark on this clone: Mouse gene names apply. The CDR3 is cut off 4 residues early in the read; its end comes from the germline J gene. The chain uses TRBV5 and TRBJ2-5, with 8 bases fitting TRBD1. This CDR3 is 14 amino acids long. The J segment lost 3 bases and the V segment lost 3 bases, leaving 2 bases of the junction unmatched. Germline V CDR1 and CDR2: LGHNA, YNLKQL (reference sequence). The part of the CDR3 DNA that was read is TGTGCCAGCAGCCAGAGGGACAGGCAAGAC. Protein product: CASSQRDRQD. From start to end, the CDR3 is CASSQRDRQDTQYF.

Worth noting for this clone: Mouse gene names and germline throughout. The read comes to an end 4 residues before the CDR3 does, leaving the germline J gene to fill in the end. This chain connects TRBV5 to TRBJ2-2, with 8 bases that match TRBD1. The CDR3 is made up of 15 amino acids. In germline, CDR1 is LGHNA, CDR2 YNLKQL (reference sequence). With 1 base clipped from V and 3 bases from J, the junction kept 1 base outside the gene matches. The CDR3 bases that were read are TGTGCCAGCAGCCAAGCCAGGGGGCACACCGGG. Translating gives CASSQARGHTG. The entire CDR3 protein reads CASSQARGHTGQLYF.

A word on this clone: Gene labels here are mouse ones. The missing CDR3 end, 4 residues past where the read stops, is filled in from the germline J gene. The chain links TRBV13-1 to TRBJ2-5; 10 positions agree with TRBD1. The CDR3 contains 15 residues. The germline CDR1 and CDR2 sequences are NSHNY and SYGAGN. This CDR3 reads CASSDSGTGEDTQYF. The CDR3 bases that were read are TGTGCCAGCAGTGACTCCGGGACAGGGGAAGAC.

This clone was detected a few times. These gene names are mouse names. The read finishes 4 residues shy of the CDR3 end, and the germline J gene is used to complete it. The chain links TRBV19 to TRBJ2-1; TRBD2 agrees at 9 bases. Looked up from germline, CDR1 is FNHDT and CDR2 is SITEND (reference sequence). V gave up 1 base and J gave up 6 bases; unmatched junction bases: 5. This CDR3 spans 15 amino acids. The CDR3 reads CASSITAGGVAEQFF. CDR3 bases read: TGTGCCAGCAGTATAACGGCTGGGGGGGTTGCT.

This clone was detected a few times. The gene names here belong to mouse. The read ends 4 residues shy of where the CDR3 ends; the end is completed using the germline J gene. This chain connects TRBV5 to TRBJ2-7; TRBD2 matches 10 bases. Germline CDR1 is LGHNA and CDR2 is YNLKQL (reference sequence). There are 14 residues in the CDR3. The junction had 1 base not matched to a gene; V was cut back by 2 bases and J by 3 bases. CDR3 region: CASSQYWGGYEQYF. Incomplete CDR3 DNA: TGTGCCAGCAGCCAATACTGGGGGGGCTAT.

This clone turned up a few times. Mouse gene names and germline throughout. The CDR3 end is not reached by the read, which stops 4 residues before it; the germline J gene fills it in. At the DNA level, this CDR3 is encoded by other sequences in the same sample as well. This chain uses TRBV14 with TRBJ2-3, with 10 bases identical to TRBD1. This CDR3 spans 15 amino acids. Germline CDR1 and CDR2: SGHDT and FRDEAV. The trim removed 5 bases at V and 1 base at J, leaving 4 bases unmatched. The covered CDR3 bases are TGTGCCAGCAGCCCAGGACAGGGGGGTGCAGAA. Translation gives CASSPGQGGAE. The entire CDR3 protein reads CASSPGQGGAETLYF.

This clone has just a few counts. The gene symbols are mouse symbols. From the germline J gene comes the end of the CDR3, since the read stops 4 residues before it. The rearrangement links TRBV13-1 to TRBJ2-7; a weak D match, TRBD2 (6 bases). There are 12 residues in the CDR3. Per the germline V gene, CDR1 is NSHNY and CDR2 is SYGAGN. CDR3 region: CASSDMGDEQYF. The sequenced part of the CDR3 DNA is TGTGCCAGCAGTGATATGGGGGAT.

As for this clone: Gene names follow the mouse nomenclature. CDR3 bases read: TGCACCTGCAGTTCGACTGGGGGGGCTGGGGCT. Its protein is CTCSSTGGAGA. The entire CDR3 is CTCSSTGGAGAEQFF. The V call is TRBV1, the J call TRBJ2-1; 12 bases are shared with TRBD2. The CDR3 is cut off 4 residues early in the read; its end comes from the germline J gene. The CDR3 spans 15 residues. The germline V gene encodes CDR1 NSQYPW and CDR2 LRSPGD (reference sequence).

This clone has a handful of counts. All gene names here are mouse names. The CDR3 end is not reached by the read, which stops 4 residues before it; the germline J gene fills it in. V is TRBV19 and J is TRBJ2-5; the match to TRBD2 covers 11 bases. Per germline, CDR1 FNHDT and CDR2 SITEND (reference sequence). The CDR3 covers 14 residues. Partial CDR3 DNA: TGTGCCAGCAGTTGGGACTGGGGGAAAGAC. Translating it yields CASSWDWGKD. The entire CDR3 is CASSWDWGKDTQYF.

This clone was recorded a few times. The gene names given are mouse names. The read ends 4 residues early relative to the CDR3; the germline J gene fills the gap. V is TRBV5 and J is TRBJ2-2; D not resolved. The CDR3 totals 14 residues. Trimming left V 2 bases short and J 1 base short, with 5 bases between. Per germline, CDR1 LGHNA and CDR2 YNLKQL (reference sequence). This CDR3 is CASSQLENTGQLYF. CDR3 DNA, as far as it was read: TGTGCCAGCAGCCAACTGGAAAACACCGGG.

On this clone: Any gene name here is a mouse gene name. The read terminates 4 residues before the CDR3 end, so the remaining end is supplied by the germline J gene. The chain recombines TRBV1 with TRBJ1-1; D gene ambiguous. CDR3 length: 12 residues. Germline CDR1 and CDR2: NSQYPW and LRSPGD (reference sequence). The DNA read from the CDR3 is TGCACCTGCAGTGCAGGGTCTTCA. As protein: CTCSAGSS. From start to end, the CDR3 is CTCSAGSSEVFF.